These 23 T cell receptor beta chains were sequenced from one sample in a study of Ad26.COV2.S vaccination and SARS-CoV-2 variants. Sequencing was performed with immunoSEQ multiplex PCR; in TCRdb, only in-frame clones are kept and a portion is missing. The sample holds about 320,000 clones; roughly 84% are singletons and the top ten take more than 1.5%. Treatment: some 20 received Ad26.COV2.S at low or high dose, single or two shots; roughly five received placebo; per-sample allocation not given. Specimens were obtained on day 63 following the first vaccine or placebo injection. Sample: peripheral blood, taken in a trial of Ad26.COV2.S vaccine versus placebo. The receptor source for this set is a person aged 18-65 years who received the Ad26.COV2.S COVID-19 vaccine or a placebo.

Points on this clone: The conserved phenylalanine or tryptophan normally closing the CDR3 is absent here, so this likely arose from a read error. The DNA is omitted, as the CDR3 cannot be located on it reliably, and the CDR3 follows TCRdb's listing. The CDR3 is CASSEGRDNEVL. The chain joins TRBV6-1 to TRBJ1-5; TRBD1 is the table's D call, not checked against the DNA. Counting both end residues, the CDR3 totals 12 amino acids. The germline V gene encodes CDR1 MNHNS and CDR2 SASEGT.

The chain is built from TRBV5-6 and TRBJ1-2, with D unclear. The germline V and J ends were trimmed by 4 bases and 2 bases, with 9 bases remaining between them. This CDR3 contains 13 residues. CDR1 is SGHDT and CDR2 is YYEEEE in the germline V gene. CDR3 in amino acids: CASSRRPNYGYTF. The CDR3 bases are TGTGCCAGCAGCCGAAGACCGAACTATGGCTACACCTTC.

This clone was counted once. This chain links TRBV7-2 with TRBJ2-1; tentatively, D is TRBD1 (5 bases). Trimming shortened V by 1 base and J by 4 bases, and 5 bases separated the two germline ends. The CDR3 length is 13 residues. The germline V gene encodes CDR1 SGHTA and CDR2 FQGNSA. The CDR3 coding sequence is TGTGCCAGCAGCTTAGGACAGTACAATGAGCAGTTCTTC. Translating gives CASSLGQYNEQFF.

This clone was seen more than once but under ten times. The chain recombines TRBV27 with TRBJ2-7; perhaps TRBD2 as D (6 bases). The length of the CDR3 is 18 residues. The germline V and J ends were trimmed by 3 bases and 2 bases, with 23 bases remaining between them. Germline CDR1 is MNHEY and CDR2 is SMNVEV (reference sequence). The CDR3 region is CASSFRRPPGVGTYEQYF. The CDR3 DNA is TGTGCCAGCAGTTTCAGACGACCACCGGGGGTAGGAACCTACGAGCAGTACTTC.

The CDR3 protein is CAWSVGQRNEKLFF. DNA of the CDR3: TGTGCCTGGAGTGTCGGGCAGCGAAATGAAAAACTGTTTTTT. This chain links TRBV30 with TRBJ1-4; D call uncertain. Trimming pared 0 bases from V and 5 bases from J, leaving 10 bases between. Germline V gene data show CDR1 as GTSNPN and CDR2 as SVGIG (reference sequence). This CDR3 spans 14 amino acids.

V and J are TRBV30 and TRBJ1-5; the match to TRBD1 covers 7 bases. The germline V gene encodes CDR1 GTSNPN and CDR2 SVGIG (reference sequence). The CDR3 is 12 residues long. V lost 5 bases to trimming and J lost 5 bases; unmatched junction nucleotides: 3. The CDR3 reads CAWGDRDQPQHF. CDR3 bases: TGTGCCTGGGGCGACAGGGATCAGCCCCAGCATTTT.

This chain uses TRBV5-4 with TRBJ2-3, with no clear D. The CDR3 is 12 residues long. The V gene lost 0 bases and the J gene lost 4 bases, with 3 bases spanning the gap. Germline V CDR1 and CDR2: SGHNT, YYREEE (reference sequence). CDR3 DNA sequence: TGTGCCAGCAGCTTGGATCCAGATACGCAGTATTTT. Translation gives CASSLDPDTQYF. Complete variable domain (other parts from reference TRBV5-4 and TRBJ2-3): ETGVTQSPTHLIKTRGQQVTLRCSSQSGHNTVSWYQQALGQGPQFIFQYYREEENGRGNFPPRFSGLQFPNYSSELNVNALELDDSALYLCASSLDPDTQYFGPGTRLTVL.

V and J are TRBV18 and TRBJ2-2; no definite D call. V was cut by 6 bases and J by 6 bases, with 8 bases left in between. This CDR3 has 12 amino acids. CDR1 and CDR2 from the germline V gene are KGHSH and LQKENI. The CDR3 nucleotides read TGTGCCAGCTCCAAGGGCTCCGGGGAGCTGTTTTTT. Its protein product is CASSKGSGELFF. Looking up the rest from reference TRBV18 and TRBJ2-2 gives the full variable domain: NAGVMQNPRHLVRRRGQEARLRCSPMKGHSHVYWYRQLPEEGLKFMVYLQKENIIDESGMPKERFSAEFPKEGPSILRIQQVVRGDSAAYFCASSKGSGELFFGEGSRLTVL.

This sequence joins TRBV1 and TRBJ2-3; TRBD2 reflects the table's D call only, with no check against the DNA. TRBV1 is marked as a pseudogene. CDR3 size: 16 residues. CDR3 DNA sequence: TGCACCAGCACCCAACTAGCGGGGAAAACCACAGATACGCAGTATTTT. Residues: CTSTQLAGKTTDTQYF.

V and J are TRBV27 and TRBJ2-1, with 11 nucleotides matching TRBD2. Germline CDR1 and CDR2: MNHEY and SMNVEV (reference sequence). CDR3 length equals 16 residues. V shed 7 bases and J 6 bases; nucleotides not matched to a gene: 11. CDR3: CASTPQTSGGINEQFF. CDR3 DNA sequence: TGTGCCAGCACCCCACAAACTAGCGGGGGAATCAATGAGCAGTTCTTC.

The chain employs TRBV19 and TRBJ2-3, with D unresolved. The germline V gene encodes CDR1 LNHDA and CDR2 SQIVND (reference sequence). V lost 4 bases and J 0 bases, leaving 11 bases between the germline ends. The CDR3 sequence is 15 residues long. Here the CDR3 reads CASSTQRRSTDTQYF. The CDR3 DNA follows: TGTGCCAGTAGTACACAGCGTCGTAGCACAGATACGCAGTATTTT.

The rearrangement uses TRBV27 and TRBJ2-3; 7 bases are a match to TRBD1. Germline V gene sequence: CDR1 MNHEY, CDR2 SMNVEV (reference sequence). Unmatched junction bases numbered 2, after V lost 3 bases and J lost 2 bases. The CDR3 has 14 residues. CDR3 loop: CASSFTGATDTQYF. CDR3 DNA: TGTGCCAGCAGTTTCACAGGGGCCACAGATACGCAGTATTTT.

The chain uses TRBV20-1 and TRBJ2-3, with D tentatively TRBD2 (6 bases). Trimming stripped 3 bases from V and 0 bases from J, with 10 bases between. Germline values: CDR1 DFQATT, CDR2 SNEGSKA (reference sequence). This CDR3 has 14 residues. CDR3 region: CSASAGTSTDTQYF. The CDR3 nucleotides read TGCAGTGCTAGTGCGGGGACTAGCACAGATACGCAGTATTTT.

J is TRBJ2-3 and V is TRBV14; D is perhaps TRBD1 (6 bases). The CDR3 is 15 residues long. Germline V gene data show CDR1 as SGHDN and CDR2 as FVKESK. V was cut by 3 bases and J by 3 bases, with 13 bases left in between. The CDR3 DNA is TGTGCCAGCAGCCAGCCACAGGGTAGAACAGATACGCAGTATTTT. Its translation: CASSQPQGRTDTQYF.

The chain links TRBV21-1 to TRBJ2-5; the table names TRBD1, a call not compared with the DNA. TRBV21-1 counts as a pseudogene. The CDR3 extends over 16 amino acids. The CDR3 reads CASSKWNGQYQETQYF. CDR3 DNA: TGTGCCAGCAGCAAATGGAATGGACAGTACCAAGAGACCCAGTACTTC.

The chain combines TRBV3-1 (or the pseudogene TRBV3-2) with TRBJ2-1; a possible D gene is TRBD1 (5 bases). This CDR3 contains 15 residues. Per germline, CDR1 LGHDT and CDR2 YNNKEL (reference sequence). Trimming took off 3 bases at V and 0 bases at J, with 9 bases between the two ends. As DNA, the CDR3 is TGTGCCAGCAGCCACTCAGGGTCCTCCTACAATGAGCAGTTCTTC. Its protein is CASSHSGSSYNEQFF.

The chain has TRBV6-5 and TRBJ1-6, with 7 bases lining up with TRBD1. The CDR3 has 14 amino acids. Per germline, CDR1 MNHEY and CDR2 SVGAGI. V lost 5 bases and J lost 7; bases outside the gene matches: 5. The CDR3 here is CASSHWDRNSPLHF. CDR3 DNA sequence: TGTGCCAGCAGTCACTGGGACAGAAATTCACCCCTCCACTTT.

This chain joins TRBV5-6 and TRBJ1-1, with TRBD1 matching 9 bases. There are 14 residues in the CDR3. V trimming: 4 bases; J trimming: 3 bases; junction bases outside the gene matches: 4. Germline V gene data show CDR1 as SGHDT and CDR2 as YYEEEE. The CDR3 region has the DNA TGTGCCAGCAGCAGTGACAGGGGGTACACTGAAGCTTTCTTT. Its protein product is CASSSDRGYTEAFF.

The CDR3 DNA follows: TGTGCCAGTAGTCGGACAGGGGGCTCCTACGAGCAGTACTTC. The encoded protein is CASSRTGGSYEQYF. J is TRBJ2-7 and V is TRBV19, with 10 nucleotides matching TRBD1. CDR3 length: 14 amino acids. Germline CDR1 LNHDA, CDR2 SQIVND (reference sequence). The V gene end was trimmed by 5 bases and the J gene end by 0 bases; junction bases not matched to a gene: 1.

V gene TRBV5-1 combines with J gene TRBJ2-1; 12 positions agree with TRBD1. CDR3 length equals 19 residues. V lost 3 bases, J lost 2 bases, and 12 bases stayed unmatched. Germline CDR1 and CDR2: SGHRS and YFSETQ. CDR3 residues: CASSWGTGGRSRPYNEQFF. The CDR3 DNA is TGCGCCAGCAGCTGGGGGACAGGGGGCCGAAGTAGACCCTACAATGAGCAGTTCTTC.

The V and J genes are TRBV29-1 and TRBJ1-4; 10 positions match TRBD1. The trim removed 6 bases at V and 5 bases at J, leaving 9 bases unmatched. The CDR3 contains 15 residues. The germline V gene encodes CDR1 SQVTM and CDR2 ANQGSEA. In DNA, the CDR3 is TGCAGCGTGGCCCCCCTGACAGGGGGCAATGAAAAACTGTTTTTT. Protein sequence: CSVAPLTGGNEKLFF.

The chain joins TRBV11-2 to TRBJ2-7; D may be TRBD1 (5 bases). V was pared by 7 bases and J by 6 bases, with 10 bases between. There are 11 residues in the CDR3. Germline CDR1 is SGHAT and CDR2 is FQNNGV. The CDR3 loop is CASMGPREQYF. CDR3 nucleotides: TGTGCCAGCATGGGGCCCCGCGAGCAGTACTTC.

The chain is built from TRBV29-1 and TRBJ2-1; 11 positions match TRBD2. This CDR3 spans 17 amino acids. Germline CDR1 SQVTM, CDR2 ANQGSEA. The trim removed 3 bases at V and 0 bases at J, leaving 7 bases unmatched. The CDR3 loop is CSVDGGTSGGSYNEQFF. Here the CDR3 DNA reads TGCAGCGTTGACGGTGGGACTAGCGGTGGCTCCTACAATGAGCAGTTCTTC.